This is a list of T cell receptor beta chains from one sample in a study of beta chain features in type 1 diabetes. Using immunoSEQ multiplex PCR, the repertoire was profiled, and TCRdb retains in-frame clones only, with some absent. This repertoire shows fewer than 900,000 clones, about a sixth found once; its top ten account for around 0.02%. The sequenced sample consisted of naive CD4+ T cells from blood. These receptors originate from a woman aged 18-29 years in good health. The CDR3 runs from the conserved cysteine through the conserved F or W. Fields, in order: clone size, J gene, V gene, CDR3 length, CDR3 protein. Not all rows give a size; the values are once, few, many and, for expanded clones, a class.

few TRBJ2-1 TRBV5-1 17 CASSPLRHREGPDEQFF
NA TRBJ2-1 TRBV6-1 12 CASSAQYNEQFF
NA TRBJ2-3 TRBV4-3 13 CASSHQSTDTQYF
few TRBJ2-6 TRBV18 17 CASSPKTAGAGANVLTF
few TRBJ2-1 TRBV2 12 CASRTNNNEQFF
few TRBJ1-2 TRBV9 15 CASSVVAGQGHGYTF
NA TRBJ2-1 TRBV9 14 CASSPFPLYNEQFF
NA TRBJ2-1 TRBV7-2 14 CASSLGGLYNEQFF
NA TRBJ2-7 TRBV21-1 18 CASSPPGRFRDRGYEQYF
NA TRBJ2-7 TRBV28 14 CASSRRPAPYEQYF
NA TRBJ1-2 TRBV7-2 12 CASSTERVGYTF
few TRBJ1-3 TRBV23-1 17 CASSPTTAGFSGNTIYF
NA TRBJ2-5 TRBV6-5 13 CASRGQPQETQYF
few TRBJ2-7 TRBV6-1 11 CASTGPYQQYF
NA TRBJ2-7 TRBV11-2 14 CASSLERGSYEQYF
few TRBJ1-1 TRBV18 15 CASSKTGGRDTEAFF
few TRBJ2-5 TRBV6-6 13 CASSVVPQETQYF
NA TRBJ2-7 TRBV10-3 16 CATQLQGLPGGYEQYF
few TRBJ1-2 TRBV6-1 15 CASGYQGTVNYGYTF
few TRBJ2-7 TRBV28 16 CASSTPGQGQGYEQYF
NA TRBJ2-7 TRBV19 15 CASSIQGRGSYEQYF
few TRBJ2-5 TRBV7-2 13 CASSHFRGETQYF
few TRBJ2-6 TRBV11-2 19 CASSSAQSGTVFGANVLTF
NA TRBJ1-2 TRBV14 11 CASSQGFGYTF
few TRBJ1-2 TRBV28 14 CASSQTGQNYGYTF
few TRBJ2-7 TRBV7-9 14 CASSSRDRDYEQYF
NA TRBJ2-3 TRBV9 14 CASSVSGTTDTQYF
NA TRBJ2-4 TRBV4-2 16 CASSPRTKVAKNIQYF
NA TRBJ2-5 TRBV19 16 CASSISGGTRYETQYF
NA TRBJ1-2 TRBV29-1 14 CSVAQDRATRGYTF
NA TRBJ2-3 TRBV6-5 15 CASSRDSPSTDTQYF
NA TRBJ2-1 TRBV7-3 14 CASRSGTRPVEQFF